The clone carrying this TCR beta chain was recorded many times. The antigen is undetermined. Time point of the sample: healthy volunteer bleed at 2 weeks. The template was total RNA from unfractionated whole blood. The sample comes from a study of human T cells and chemical hapten exposure. Study background: From small differences in pooled library volume came most of the variation in per-sample TCR yields. Findings of the study overall: No shift was seen in TCRs above 1 in 1000 frequency with DPC sensitization.

The library tagged individual cDNA molecules with unique molecular identifiers. As originally analysed: Samples ranged from about 23,224 to 690,600 TCRs, with a median of 95,638. In TCRdb, the RACE reads were re-called with MiXCR into one record per CDR3 protein. Clone size and V and J calls follow TCRdb, not the original study. The table has about 130,000 distinct CDR3 sequences, approximately 9.5% seen once. The CDR3 extends over 18 amino acids. Trimming pared 2 bases from V and 8 bases from J, leaving 25 bases between. Per the germline V gene, CDR1 is SNHLY and CDR2 is FYNNEI. Sequenced material: whole blood. The TCR was taken from a male donor in good health. Some clones in this sample may be carry-over from other donors' samples. The chain is built from TRBV2 and TRBJ2-1; tentatively, D is TRBD1 (6 bases). The CDR3 DNA sequence: TGTGCCAGCAGTGAAATCTTGTCAGGGGACCTAGGGAATCATGAGCAGTTCTTC. Residues: CASSEILSGDLGNHEQFF.